The present T cell receptor (beta chain) was sequenced within a study of T cell responses to AZD1222 COVID-19 vaccine. The assay was immunoSEQ multiplex PCR, and TCRdb's table has in-frame clones only and misses some. The repertoire holds about 130,000 clones, with about nine tenths as singletons. The CDR3 contains 14 residues. Germline V lookup: CDR1 SGHDN, CDR2 FVKESK. Trimming shortened V by 5 bases and J by 4 bases, and 13 bases separated the two germline ends. This clonotype was sampled from an adult who received the AZD1222 COVID-19 vaccine. Sequenced here: peripheral blood, sampled 28 days after the second AZD1222 dose. The chain links TRBV14 to TRBJ2-3; no definite D call. CDR3 residues: CASSGLNLADTQYF. CDR3 DNA: TGTGCCAGCAGCGGTCTCAACTTAGCAGATACGCAGTATTTT.